This TCR beta chain is drawn from a study of T cell responses to AZD1222 COVID-19 vaccine. General study points: Donors skewed white British and female; clonal diversity was possibly underestimated. Only after the peak T cell response were repertoires sampled.

Clones were read by immunoSEQ multiplex PCR, and TCRdb kept only the in-frame ones, dropping some. The profile shows around 200,000 clones, 88% of them singletons. CDR3 length: 13 amino acids. CDR1 and CDR2 (germline): SGHKS, YYEKEE (reference sequence). The V and J ends lost 6 bases and 5 bases respectively, with 11 bases between them. As concerns this clone: As yet, its antigen is unknown.

Second-dose timings of about 4 or about 12 weeks were pooled. The V and J genes are TRBV5-5 and TRBJ1-4; perhaps TRBD1 as D (5 bases). This sequence originates from an adult who received the AZD1222 COVID-19 vaccine. Source: peripheral blood, taken 28 days after the second AZD1222 dose. CDR3 region: CASTRGSNEKLFF. In nucleotides, the CDR3 is TGTGCCAGCACCCGGGGGTCGAATGAAAAACTGTTTTTT.